This TCR beta chain was obtained from a study of Ad26.COV2.S vaccination and SARS-CoV-2 variants. Germline trimming cut 6 bases from V and 4 bases from J; bases unmatched to any gene: 8. The CDR3 spans 15 residues. CDR1 MNHEY and CDR2 SVGAGI come from the germline V gene. The sample's treatment: 15 to 20 received Ad26.COV2.S at low or high dose, single or two shots; several received placebo; per-sample allocation not given. Sampling occurred on day 63 after the first vaccine or placebo injection. The data were produced by immunoSEQ multiplex PCR, yet TCRdb's version contains in-frame clones alone and is incomplete. The table lists some 330,000 clones, roughly 90% of them singletons.

This receptor was obtained from a person aged 18-65 years who received the Ad26.COV2.S COVID-19 vaccine or a placebo. This sequence joins TRBV6-5 and TRBJ2-1; TRBD1 matches at 8 bases. Material: peripheral blood, obtained in a trial of Ad26.COV2.S vaccine versus placebo. The CDR3 nucleotides are TGTGCCAGCAGCGCCCAGGGGGCGAGTTACAATGAGCAGTTCTTC. Its translation is CASSAQGASYNEQFF.